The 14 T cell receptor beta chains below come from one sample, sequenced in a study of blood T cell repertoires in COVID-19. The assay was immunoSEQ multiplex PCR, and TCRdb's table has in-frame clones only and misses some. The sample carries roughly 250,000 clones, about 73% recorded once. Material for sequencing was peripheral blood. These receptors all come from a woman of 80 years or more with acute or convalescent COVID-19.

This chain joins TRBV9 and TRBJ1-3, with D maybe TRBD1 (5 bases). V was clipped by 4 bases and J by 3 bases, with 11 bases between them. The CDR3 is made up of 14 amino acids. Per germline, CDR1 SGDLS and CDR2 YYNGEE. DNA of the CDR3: TGTGCCAGCAGCCCTCAGGGTTATGGAAACACCATATATTTT. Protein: CASSPQGYGNTIYF.

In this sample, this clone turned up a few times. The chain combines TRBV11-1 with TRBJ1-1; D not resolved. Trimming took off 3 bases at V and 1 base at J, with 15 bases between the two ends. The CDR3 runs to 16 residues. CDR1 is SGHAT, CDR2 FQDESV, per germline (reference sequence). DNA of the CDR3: TGTGCCAGCAGCTTTTCTCATAGACAACCGAACACTGAAGCTTTCTTT. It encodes CASSFSHRQPNTEAFF.

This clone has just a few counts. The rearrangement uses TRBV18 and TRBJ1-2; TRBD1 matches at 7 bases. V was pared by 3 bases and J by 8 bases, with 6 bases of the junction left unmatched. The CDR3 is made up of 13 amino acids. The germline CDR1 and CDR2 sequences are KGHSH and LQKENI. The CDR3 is CASSPGQIQGYTF. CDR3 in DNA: TGTGCCAGCTCACCGGGACAGATTCAAGGCTACACCTTC.

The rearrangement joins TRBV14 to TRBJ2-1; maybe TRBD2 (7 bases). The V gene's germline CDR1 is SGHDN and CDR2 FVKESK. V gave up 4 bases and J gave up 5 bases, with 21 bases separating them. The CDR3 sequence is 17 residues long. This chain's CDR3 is CASSPSWVGGPHNEQFF. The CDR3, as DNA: TGTGCCAGCAGCCCTTCGTGGGTGGGGGGGCCCCACAATGAGCAGTTCTTC.

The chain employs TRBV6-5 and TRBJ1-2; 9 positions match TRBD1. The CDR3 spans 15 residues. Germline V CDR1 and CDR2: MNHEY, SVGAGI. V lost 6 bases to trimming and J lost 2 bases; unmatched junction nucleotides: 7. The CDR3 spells CASRLPGTGNYGYTF. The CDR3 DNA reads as TGTGCCAGCAGACTTCCCGGGACAGGGAACTATGGCTACACCTTC.

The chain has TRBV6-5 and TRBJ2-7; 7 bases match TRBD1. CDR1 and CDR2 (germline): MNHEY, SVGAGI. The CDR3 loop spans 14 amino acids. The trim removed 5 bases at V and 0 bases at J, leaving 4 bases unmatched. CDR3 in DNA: TGTGCCAGCAGTAAGGACAGGAGCTCCTACGAGCAGTACTTC. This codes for CASSKDRSSYEQYF.

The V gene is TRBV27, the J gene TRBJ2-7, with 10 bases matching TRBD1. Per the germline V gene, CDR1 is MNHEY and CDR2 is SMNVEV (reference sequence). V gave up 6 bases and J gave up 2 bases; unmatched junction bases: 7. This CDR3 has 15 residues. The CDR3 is CASRPGGTGAYEQYF. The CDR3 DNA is TGTGCCAGCAGACCCGGAGGGACAGGGGCCTACGAGCAGTACTTC.

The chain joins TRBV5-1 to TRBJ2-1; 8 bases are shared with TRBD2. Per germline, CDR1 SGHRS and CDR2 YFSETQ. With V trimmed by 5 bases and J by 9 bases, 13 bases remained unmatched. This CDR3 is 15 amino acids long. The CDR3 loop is CASSRPAGASGEQFF. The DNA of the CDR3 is TGCGCCAGCAGTCGCCCAGCGGGAGCTTCGGGTGAGCAGTTCTTC.

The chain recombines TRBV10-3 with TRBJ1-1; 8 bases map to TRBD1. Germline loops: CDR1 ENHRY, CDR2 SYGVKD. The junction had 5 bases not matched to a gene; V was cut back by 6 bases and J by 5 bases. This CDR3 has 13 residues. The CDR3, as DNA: TGTGCCATCAGCGGACAGGGATGGACTGAAGCTTTCTTT. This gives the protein CAISGQGWTEAFF.

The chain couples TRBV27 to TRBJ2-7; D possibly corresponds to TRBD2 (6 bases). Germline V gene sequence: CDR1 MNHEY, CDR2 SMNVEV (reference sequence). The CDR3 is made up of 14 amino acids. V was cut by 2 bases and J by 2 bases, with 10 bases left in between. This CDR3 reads CASSLRGSPYEQYF. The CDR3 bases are TGTGCCAGCAGTTTACGGGGGTCCCCCTACGAGCAGTACTTC.

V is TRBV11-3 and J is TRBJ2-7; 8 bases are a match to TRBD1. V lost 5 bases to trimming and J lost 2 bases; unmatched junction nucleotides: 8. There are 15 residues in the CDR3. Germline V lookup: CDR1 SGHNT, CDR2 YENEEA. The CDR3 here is CASSPGTGDPYEQYF. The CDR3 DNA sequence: TGTGCCAGCAGCCCTGGGACAGGTGACCCCTACGAGCAGTACTTC.

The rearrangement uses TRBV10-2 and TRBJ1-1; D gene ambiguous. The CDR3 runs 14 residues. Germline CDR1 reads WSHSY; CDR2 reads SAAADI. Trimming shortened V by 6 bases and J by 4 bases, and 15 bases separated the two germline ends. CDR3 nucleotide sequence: TGCGCCAGCAGGTTCAGCGGGATGCGCACTGAAGCTTTCTTT. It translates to CASRFSGMRTEAFF.

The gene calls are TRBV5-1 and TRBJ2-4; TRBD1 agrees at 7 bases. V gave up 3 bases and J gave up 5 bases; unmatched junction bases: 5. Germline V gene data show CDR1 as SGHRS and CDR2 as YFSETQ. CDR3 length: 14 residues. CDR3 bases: TGCGCCAGCAGCTACGGGACAGTTCAAAACATTCAGTACTTC. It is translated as CASSYGTVQNIQYF.

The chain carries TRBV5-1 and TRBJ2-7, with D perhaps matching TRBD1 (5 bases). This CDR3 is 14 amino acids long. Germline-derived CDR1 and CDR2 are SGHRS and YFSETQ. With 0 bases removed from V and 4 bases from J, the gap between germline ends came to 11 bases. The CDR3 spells CASSLAGNRYEQYF. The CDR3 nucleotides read TGCGCCAGCAGCTTGGCAGGGAACCGTTACGAGCAGTACTTC.